This T cell receptor (beta chain) was identified during a study of blood T cell repertoires in COVID-19. The protocol was immunoSEQ multiplex PCR, while the TCRdb copy is restricted to in-frame clones and leaves out a portion. This table has approximately 500,000 clones, around 90% appearing once. The CDR3 extends over 13 amino acids. V gave up 7 bases and J gave up 8 bases, with 17 bases separating them. Per germline, CDR1 MNHEY and CDR2 SVGAGI. Sequencing was carried out using peripheral blood. The rearrangement links TRBV6-5 to TRBJ1-2, with D possibly being TRBD1 (5 bases). This clonotype originated in a woman between 45 and 60 years old with COVID-19, enrolled during active disease. The CDR3 nucleotides read TGTGCCAGCAAACGGGCAGGGATCTTAGGCTACACCTTC. Protein: CASKRAGILGYTF.